The 18 T cell receptor beta chains listed next were all sequenced from one sample in a study of blood T cell repertoires in COVID-19. Some clones are missing from TCRdb's copy, which holds only in-frame ones; the method was immunoSEQ multiplex PCR. This table holds 250,000 to 400,000 clones, 85% to 90% found once. Sequencing was carried out using peripheral blood. The receptors stem from a young woman with COVID-19, enrolled during active disease.

V gene TRBV7-2 combines with J gene TRBJ2-2; perhaps TRBD1 as D (6 bases). The CDR3 contains 17 residues. Germline lookup yields CDR1 SGHTA and CDR2 FQGNSA. V gave up 3 bases and J gave up 3 bases, with 17 bases separating them. In nucleotides, the CDR3 is TGTGCCAGCAGCTTGGACACAGGGTCAGGACACACCGGGGAGCTGTTTTTT. The encoded protein is CASSLDTGSGHTGELFF. Filled out from reference TRBV7-2 and TRBJ2-2, the complete variable domain reads GAGVSQSPSNKVTEKGKDVELRCDPISGHTALYWYRQSLGQGLEFLIYFQGNSAPDKSGLPSDRFSAERTGGSVSTLTIQRTQQEDSAVYLCASSLDTGSGHTGELFFGEGSRLTVL.

This chain uses TRBV4-1 with TRBJ1-3; D call uncertain. The CDR3 loop spans 13 amino acids. The V and J ends lost 4 bases and 0 bases respectively, with 4 bases between them. Germline V gives CDR1 MGHRA, CDR2 YSYEKL. The DNA for the CDR3 is TGCGCCAGCAGCCCCAGCTCTGGAAACACCATATATTTT. It codes for CASSPSSGNTIYF.

V and J are TRBV27 and TRBJ2-2, with D maybe TRBD2 (6 bases). Germline V gives CDR1 MNHEY, CDR2 SMNVEV (reference sequence). This CDR3 contains 15 residues. The ends were cut back, 5 bases at V and 4 bases at J, with 14 bases in the middle. This CDR3 reads CASSPPGSSTGELFF. CDR3 in DNA: TGTGCCAGCAGTCCCCCCGGGAGTTCCACCGGGGAGCTGTTTTTT.

The gene calls are TRBV5-1 and TRBJ2-1; 9 nucleotides match TRBD2. Germline V gene sequence: CDR1 SGHRS, CDR2 YFSETQ. The CDR3 is 15 amino acids. V was clipped by 4 bases and J by 8 bases; unmatched bases: 10. The CDR3 sequence: CASSLRLADRDEQFF. In DNA, the CDR3 is TGCGCCAGCAGCCTACGACTAGCGGATCGCGATGAGCAGTTCTTC. The entire variable domain, with the rest obtained from reference TRBV5-1 and TRBJ2-1, is as follows: KAGVTQTPRYLIKTRGQQVTLSCSPISGHRSVSWYQQTPGQGLQFLFEYFSETQRNKGNFPGRFSGRQFSNSRSEMNVSTLELGDSALYLCASSLRLADRDEQFFGPGTRLTVL.

This sequence joins TRBV2 and TRBJ1-1; 9 nucleotides align to TRBD1. The CDR3 has 13 residues. The V segment lost 11 bases and the J segment 8 bases; nucleotides outside the gene matches: 12. Germline CDR1 SNHLY, CDR2 FYNNEI. CDR3: CAGKQGAEGEAFF. DNA of the CDR3: TGTGCCGGAAAACAGGGGGCAGAGGGCGAAGCTTTCTTT.

J is TRBJ2-2 and V is TRBV3-1 (or the pseudogene TRBV3-2); D possibly corresponds to TRBD2 (6 bases). CDR3 length: 16 residues. V was trimmed by 1 base and J by 4 bases, leaving 13 bases between them. Germline V gene sequence: CDR1 LGHDT, CDR2 YNNKEL (reference sequence). The CDR3 is CASSQAEGWGTGELFF. CDR3 in DNA: TGTGCCAGCAGCCAAGCGGAGGGATGGGGCACCGGGGAGCTGTTTTTT.

The V call is TRBV28, the J call TRBJ2-7; TRBD2 matches at 8 bases. The CDR3 is 15 amino acids. Unmatched junction bases numbered 6, after V lost 2 bases and J lost 3 bases. The germline CDR1 and CDR2 sequences are MDHEN and SYDVKM. This chain's CDR3 is CASSLQEAGDYEQYF. The CDR3 bases are TGTGCCAGCAGTTTACAGGAAGCGGGAGACTACGAGCAGTACTTC. The whole variable domain, filled in from reference TRBV28 and TRBJ2-7, reads DVKVTQSSRYLVKRTGEKVFLECVQDMDHENMFWYRQDPGLGLRLIYFSYDVKMKEKGDIPEGYSVSREKKERFSLILESASTNQTSMYLCASSLQEAGDYEQYFGPGTRLTVT.

This clone came up once. The chain recombines TRBV19 with TRBJ1-1; the D is unclear. V lost 5 bases to trimming and J lost 0 bases, with 16 bases between them. The CDR3 is made up of 16 amino acids. Germline values: CDR1 LNHDA, CDR2 SQIVND (reference sequence). The CDR3 reads CASSPIGREMNTEAFF. In DNA form, the CDR3 reads TGTGCCAGTAGTCCCATAGGACGGGAGATGAACACTGAAGCTTTCTTT. The whole variable domain, filled in from reference TRBV19 and TRBJ1-1, reads DGGITQSPKYLFRKEGQNVTLSCEQNLNHDAMYWYRQDPGQGLRLIYYSQIVNDFQKGDIAEGYSVSREKKESFPLTVTSAQKNPTAFYLCASSPIGREMNTEAFFGQGTRLTVV.

This clone occurred once. V usage is TRBV11-2 and J usage is TRBJ2-2; no definite D call. The CDR3 sequence is 14 residues long. Germline values: CDR1 SGHAT, CDR2 FQNNGV. Trimming took off 0 bases at V and 5 bases at J, with 7 bases between the two ends. The CDR3: CASSLDAGTGELFF. In DNA form, the CDR3 reads TGTGCCAGCAGCTTAGATGCAGGTACCGGGGAGCTGTTTTTT. The full variable domain, in which reference TRBV11-2 and TRBJ2-2 provide the parts outside the CDR3, is EAGVAQSPRYKIIEKRQSVAFWCNPISGHATLYWYQQILGQGPKLLIQFQNNGVVDDSQLPKDRFSAERLKGVDSTLKIQPAKLEDSAVYLCASSLDAGTGELFFGEGSRLTVL.

This clone was observed a few times. The rearrangement uses TRBV5-1 and TRBJ2-7, with D possibly TRBD2 on 6 matching bases. Germline V gene data show CDR1 as SGHRS and CDR2 as YFSETQ. Trimming removed 0 bases at V and 1 base at J, with 17 bases between. The CDR3 runs 17 residues. CDR3 region: CASSLEVGGILSYEQYF. For the CDR3, the DNA is TGCGCCAGCAGCTTGGAAGTGGGCGGGATTCTTTCCTACGAGCAGTACTTC.

The chain carries TRBV29-1 and TRBJ2-2; 9 bases map to TRBD1. Germline CDR1 SQVTM, CDR2 ANQGSEA. V dropped 3 bases and J dropped 7; count of bases not matched to a gene: 9. The CDR3 length is 15 residues. CDR3 loop: CSVEGTGGVRGELFF. CDR3 coding DNA: TGCAGCGTTGAGGGTACAGGGGGCGTTCGCGGGGAGCTGTTTTTT.

V gene TRBV15 combines with J gene TRBJ2-5; 9 positions agree with TRBD1. J lost 3 bases, V lost 3 bases, and 5 bases had no gene match. Germline CDR1 is LNHNV and CDR2 is YYDKDF (reference sequence). The CDR3 consists of 15 residues. CDR3 amino acids: CATSRVRTGEETQYF. The CDR3, as DNA: TGTGCCACCAGCAGGGTGAGGACAGGGGAAGAGACCCAGTACTTC.

This chain uses TRBV7-8 with TRBJ1-6, with 7 bases that match TRBD1. Trimming at V came to 4 bases and at J to 0 bases, leaving 0 bases not matched to a gene. The CDR3 loop spans 15 amino acids. In germline, CDR1 is SGHVS, CDR2 FQNEAQ. CDR3 in amino acids: CASSSGGSYNSPLHF. The CDR3, as DNA: TGTGCCAGCAGCTCAGGGGGCTCCTATAATTCACCCCTCCACTTT. The variable domain in full, with the rest retrieved from reference TRBV7-8 and TRBJ1-6, is GAGVSQSPRYKVAKRGQDVALRCDPISGHVSLFWYQQALGQGPEFLTYFQNEAQLDKSGLPSDRFFAERPEGSVSTLKIQRTQQEDSAVYLCASSSGGSYNSPLHFGNGTRLTVT.

J is TRBJ2-5 and V is TRBV15; possibly TRBD1 for D (5 bases). From germline, CDR1 is LNHNV and CDR2 YYDKDF (reference sequence). The germline V and J ends were trimmed by 8 bases and 2 bases, with 21 bases remaining between them. This CDR3 contains 16 residues. The CDR3 loop reads CATQSGPWEEQETQYF. The CDR3 nucleotides are TGTGCCACCCAGTCAGGGCCCTGGGAAGAACAAGAGACCCAGTACTTC. Combining the CDR3 with reference TRBV15 and TRBJ2-5 gives the whole variable domain DAMVIQNPRYQVTQFGKPVTLSCSQTLNHNVMYWYQQKSSQAPKLLFHYYDKDFNNEADTPDNFQSRRPNTSFCFLDIRSPGLGDTAMYLCATQSGPWEEQETQYFGPGTRLLVL.

The chain links TRBV5-1 to TRBJ2-3; 10 bases align to TRBD2. The V and J ends lost 4 bases and 4 bases, in that order; junction bases with no gene match: 15. Germline CDR1 SGHRS, CDR2 YFSETQ. CDR3 length equals 18 residues. The CDR3 protein is CASSAPIAGGGGADTQYF. CDR3 nucleotides: TGCGCCAGCAGCGCGCCGATAGCGGGAGGAGGGGGCGCAGATACGCAGTATTTT.

J is TRBJ2-5 and V is TRBV10-3, with 9 nucleotides matching TRBD1. The CDR3 contains 13 residues. Germline CDR1 and CDR2: ENHRY and SYGVKD. With 4 bases clipped from V and 5 bases from J, the junction kept 2 bases outside the gene matches. CDR3 in amino acids: CAISGQGGETQYF. The CDR3 DNA reads as TGTGCCATCAGTGGACAGGGGGGGGAGACCCAGTACTTC.

The chain recombines TRBV5-4 with TRBJ2-3; 11 bases are shared with TRBD1. This CDR3 comprises 15 residues. V shed 4 bases, J shed 3 bases, and the junction held 4 bases outside the gene matches. CDR1 is SGHNT and CDR2 is YYREEE in the germline V gene (reference sequence). In DNA, the CDR3 is TGTGCCAGCAGCCCGGACAGGGGGCTAACAGATACGCAGTATTTT. It yields the protein CASSPDRGLTDTQYF.

This sequence joins TRBV9 and TRBJ1-2; 10 bases are shared with TRBD1. J lost 4 bases, V lost 3 bases, and 6 bases had no gene match. The CDR3 totals 15 residues. Germline V gives CDR1 SGDLS, CDR2 YYNGEE. Here the CDR3 reads CASSAGTGATYGYTF. For the CDR3, the DNA is TGTGCCAGCAGCGCAGGGACAGGGGCTACCTATGGCTACACCTTC.